This T cell receptor (beta chain) emerged from a study of post-analysis software for immune sequencing data (dated by TCRdb to between 2015 and 2017). Broadly, across the study: Recorded disease courses included relapsing-remitting, secondary progressive and progressive-relapsing multiple sclerosis, with some patients lacking subtype annotation. The patient repertoires were compared against 11 previously published healthy control repertoires obtained from donors aged about 6 to 28 years. A subset of samples was prepared in parallel using single-end sample barcoding, then pooled and co-amplified after Illumina adapter ligation.

To demonstrate the VDJtools post-analysis software, TCR beta repertoires were profiled from the peripheral blood of more than 10 young patients with multiple sclerosis. The multiple sclerosis patients were children and adolescents ranging in age from roughly 6 to 15 years. Receptors were amplified or captured by PCR. The listed sequencing device is Illumina HiSeq 2500. To reduce PCR and sequencing biases, unique molecular identifiers were built into the TCR beta cDNA libraries. Roughly 500,000 cDNA molecules were obtained for every 1 to 10 million input T cells, so each molecule roughly corresponded to one T cell. The same protocol used for the earlier healthy control dataset was applied to prepare and sequence the patient libraries. Within a given batch, samples were prepared together, multiplexed and sequenced on the same HiSeq lane. Processing in the source paper ran as follows. MIGEC handled the raw barcoded reads, throwing out single-read molecular identifier groups before consensus assembly and CDR3 extraction. Clonotype tables were post-analysed with VDJtools, normalizing diversity by down-sampling all datasets to the smallest sample size. Repertoire overlap clustering matched CDR3 amino acid but not nucleotide sequences to correct batch-related cross-sample contamination. TCRdb trimmed public reads at Q25 via fastp, called clones via MiXCR and kept in-frame beta chains. Under each unique CDR3 protein, matching rows form one entry showing the most common genes and DNA. The V and J calls shown here were made by TCRdb, not taken from the authors' results. This sample holds 800,000 to 950,000 distinct CDR3 sequences; approximately 50% were observed only once. The top ten clones comprise approximately 4.5% of the sample.

Paper-wide results and their limitations: Compared with controls, multiple sclerosis patients had significantly lower normalized Chao1 diversity, a finding suggesting substantial peripheral T-cell clonal expansion. Significantly higher frequencies in patients than in controls were found for roughly 5 TRBV segments, including TRBV5-6, TRBV5-1 and TRBV20-1. Direct clustering with F measure revealed strong co-clustering of samples prepared in the same batch, which led to a batch-effect correction. The multiple sclerosis patient group was slightly younger than the control group.

On this clonotype itself: What antigen it recognizes has not been identified. Within one base of it there is no much larger clone, and no base qualities were kept.

The germline V gene encodes CDR1 SGHAT and CDR2 FQNNGV. Here V drops 1 base and J drops 2 bases, and the junction holds 8 bases not matched to any gene. The cysteine opens and the phenylalanine closes a CDR3 of 16 amino acids. Of all the DNA, just the CDR3 is kept, 48 bases in frame from base 1. Sequencing was done on a sample of blood. The clonotype comes from a girl aged 5-17 years with multiple sclerosis. The sequence joins TRBV11-2 to TRBJ2-7, and TRBD1 matches 7 of the central bases. The CDR3 region: CASSLAPRTGTYEQYF. The sequenced DNA: TGTGCCAGCAGCTTAGCCCCACGGACAGGAACCTACGAGCAGTACTTC.